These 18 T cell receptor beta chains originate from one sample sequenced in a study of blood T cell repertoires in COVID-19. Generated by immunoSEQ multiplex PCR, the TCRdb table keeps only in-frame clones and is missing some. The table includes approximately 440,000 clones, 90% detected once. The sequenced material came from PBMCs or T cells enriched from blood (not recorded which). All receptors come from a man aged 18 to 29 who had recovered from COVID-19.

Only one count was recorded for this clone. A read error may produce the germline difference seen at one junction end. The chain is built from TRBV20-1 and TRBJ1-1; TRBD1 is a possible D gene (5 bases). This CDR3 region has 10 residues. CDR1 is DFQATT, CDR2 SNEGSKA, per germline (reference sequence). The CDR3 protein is CSAWAQAPEF. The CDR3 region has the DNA TGCAGTGCTTGGGCACAGGCCCCCGAATTT.

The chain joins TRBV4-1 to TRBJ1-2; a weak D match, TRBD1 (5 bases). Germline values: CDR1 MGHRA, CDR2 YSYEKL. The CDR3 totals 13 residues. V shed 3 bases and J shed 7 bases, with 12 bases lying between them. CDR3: CASSHLGAPGYTF. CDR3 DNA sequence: TGCGCCAGCAGCCACCTTGGGGCCCCTGGCTACACCTTC.

In DNA, the CDR3 is TGTGCCAGCAGTTTACGGTCCCCCCCACAAAAGGGGGCCTACAGCAACATTCAGTACTTC. Encoded protein: CASSLRSPPQKGAYSNIQYF. J is TRBJ2-4 and V is TRBV28; 7 nucleotides match TRBD1. With 2 bases clipped from V and 7 bases from J, the junction kept 23 bases outside the gene matches. The CDR3 contains 20 residues. Looked up from germline, CDR1 is MDHEN and CDR2 is SYDVKM.

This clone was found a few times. The CDR3 here is CASGQGPNTEAFF. CDR3 coding DNA: TGTGCCAGCGGACAGGGGCCAAACACTGAAGCTTTCTTT. This chain joins TRBV19 and TRBJ1-1; 9 nucleotides align to TRBD1. CDR3 length: 13 residues. Germline values: CDR1 LNHDA, CDR2 SQIVND (reference sequence). After removal of 9 bases from V and 2 bases from J, the junction contained 4 bases not matched to a gene.

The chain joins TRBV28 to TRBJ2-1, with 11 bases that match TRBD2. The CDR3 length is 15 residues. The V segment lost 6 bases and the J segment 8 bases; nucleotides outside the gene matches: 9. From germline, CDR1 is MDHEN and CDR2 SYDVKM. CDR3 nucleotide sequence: TGTGCCAGCAGCAGACTAGCGGGAACCCAGTATGAGCAGTTCTTC. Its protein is CASSRLAGTQYEQFF.

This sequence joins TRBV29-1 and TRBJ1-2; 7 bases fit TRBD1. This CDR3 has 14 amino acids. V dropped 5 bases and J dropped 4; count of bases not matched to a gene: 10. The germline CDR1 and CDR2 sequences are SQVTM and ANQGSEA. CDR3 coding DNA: TGCAGCGTTTCTCCTCGTACAGGGGCCTATGGCTACACCTTC. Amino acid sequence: CSVSPRTGAYGYTF.

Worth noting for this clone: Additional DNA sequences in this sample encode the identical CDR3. CDR3 DNA: TGTGCCAGCGGGAGGGGGAACACTGAAGCTTTCTTT. It codes for CASGRGNTEAFF. This chain links TRBV12-3 or TRBV12-4 with TRBJ1-1; possible D gene TRBD1, 5 bases. Trimming shortened V by 8 bases and J by 1 base, and 8 bases separated the two germline ends. This CDR3 comprises 12 residues.

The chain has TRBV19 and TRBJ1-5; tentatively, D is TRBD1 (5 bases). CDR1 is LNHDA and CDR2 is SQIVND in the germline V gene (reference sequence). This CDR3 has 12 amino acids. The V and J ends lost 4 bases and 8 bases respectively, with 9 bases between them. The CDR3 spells CASSKGAEPQHF. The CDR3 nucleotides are TGTGCCAGTAGTAAAGGGGCAGAGCCCCAGCATTTT.

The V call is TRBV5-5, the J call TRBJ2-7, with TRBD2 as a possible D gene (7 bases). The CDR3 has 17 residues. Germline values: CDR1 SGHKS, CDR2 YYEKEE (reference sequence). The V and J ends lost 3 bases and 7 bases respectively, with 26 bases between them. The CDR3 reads CASSSAPGGGSYGEQYF. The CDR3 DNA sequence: TGTGCCAGCAGCTCCGCCCCTGGGGGCGGGAGCTACGGGGAGCAGTACTTC.

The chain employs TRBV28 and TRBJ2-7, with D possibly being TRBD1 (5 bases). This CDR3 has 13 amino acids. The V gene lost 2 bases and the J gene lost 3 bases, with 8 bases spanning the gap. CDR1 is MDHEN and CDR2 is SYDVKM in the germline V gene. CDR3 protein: CASSLTTVYEQYF. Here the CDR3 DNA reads TGTGCCAGCAGTTTAACGACAGTCTACGAGCAGTACTTC.

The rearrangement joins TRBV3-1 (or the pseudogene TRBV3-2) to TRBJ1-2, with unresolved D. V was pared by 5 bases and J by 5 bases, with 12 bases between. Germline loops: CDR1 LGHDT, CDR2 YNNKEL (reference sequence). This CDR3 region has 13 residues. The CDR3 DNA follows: TGTGCCAGCAGCTCTCTCGAGTCGTATGGCTACACCTTC. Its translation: CASSSLESYGYTF.

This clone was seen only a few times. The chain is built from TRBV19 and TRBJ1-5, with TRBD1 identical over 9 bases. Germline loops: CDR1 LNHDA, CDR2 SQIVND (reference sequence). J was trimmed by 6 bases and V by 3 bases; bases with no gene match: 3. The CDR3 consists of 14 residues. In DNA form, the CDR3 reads TGTGCCAGTAGTATGGGACAGGGTCCTCAGCCCCAGCATTTT. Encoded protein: CASSMGQGPQPQHF. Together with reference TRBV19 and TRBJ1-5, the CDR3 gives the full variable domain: DGGITQSPKYLFRKEGQNVTLSCEQNLNHDAMYWYRQDPGQGLRLIYYSQIVNDFQKGDIAEGYSVSREKKESFPLTVTSAQKNPTAFYLCASSMGQGPQPQHFGDGTRLSIL.

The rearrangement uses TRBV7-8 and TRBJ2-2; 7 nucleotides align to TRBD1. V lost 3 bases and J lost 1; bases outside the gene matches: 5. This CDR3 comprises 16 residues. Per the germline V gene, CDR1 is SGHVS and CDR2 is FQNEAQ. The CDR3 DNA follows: TGTGCCAGCAGCTTTGGGTCAGGGGGGAACACCGGGGAGCTGTTTTTT. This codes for CASSFGSGGNTGELFF.

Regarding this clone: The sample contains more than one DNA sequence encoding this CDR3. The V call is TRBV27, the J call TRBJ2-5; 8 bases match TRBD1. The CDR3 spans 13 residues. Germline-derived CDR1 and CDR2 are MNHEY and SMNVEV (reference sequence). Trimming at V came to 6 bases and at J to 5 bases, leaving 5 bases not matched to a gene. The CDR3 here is CASSGQGGETQYF. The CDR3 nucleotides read TGTGCCAGCAGCGGACAGGGCGGTGAGACCCAGTACTTC.

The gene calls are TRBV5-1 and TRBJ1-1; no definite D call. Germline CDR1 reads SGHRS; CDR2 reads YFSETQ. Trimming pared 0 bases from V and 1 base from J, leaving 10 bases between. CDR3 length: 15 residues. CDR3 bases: TGCGCCAGCAGCTTGGATGGCAGAACGAACACTGAAGCTTTCTTT. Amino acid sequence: CASSLDGRTNTEAFF.

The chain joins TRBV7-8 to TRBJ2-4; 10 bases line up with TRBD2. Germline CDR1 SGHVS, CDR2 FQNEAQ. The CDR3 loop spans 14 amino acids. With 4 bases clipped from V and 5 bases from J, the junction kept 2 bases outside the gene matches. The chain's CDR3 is CASSSGLAENIQYF. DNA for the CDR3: TGTGCCAGCAGCTCCGGACTAGCGGAAAACATTCAGTACTTC.

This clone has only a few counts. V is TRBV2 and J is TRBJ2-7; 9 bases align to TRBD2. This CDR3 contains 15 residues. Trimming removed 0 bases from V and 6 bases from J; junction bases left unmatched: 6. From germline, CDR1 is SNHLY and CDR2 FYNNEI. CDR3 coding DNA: TGTGCCAGCAGTGAAGCAGGGCTAGCGGGGACCGAGCAGTACTTC. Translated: CASSEAGLAGTEQYF.

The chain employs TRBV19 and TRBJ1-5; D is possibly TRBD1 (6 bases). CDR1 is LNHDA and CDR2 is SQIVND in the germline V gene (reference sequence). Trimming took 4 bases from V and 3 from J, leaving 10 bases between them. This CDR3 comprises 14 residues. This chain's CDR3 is CASSNRAFNQPQHF. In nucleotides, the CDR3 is TGTGCCAGTAGTAACAGGGCCTTCAATCAGCCCCAGCATTTT.